The sequence of this TCR beta chain was determined in a study of OX40 agonist ivuxolimab in advanced cancers. Germline CDR1 is SGHNT and CDR2 is YYREEE (reference sequence). CDR3 length equals 12 residues. V lost 4 bases, J lost 6 bases, and 1 base stayed unmatched. Clones were read by immunoSEQ multiplex PCR, and TCRdb kept only the in-frame ones, dropping some. The sample contains roughly 64,000 clones, roughly four fifths of which appear only once. V and J are TRBV5-4 and TRBJ2-1, with 7 bases lining up with TRBD1. Sequenced here: CD4+ or CD8+ T cells sorted from blood, sampled in a trial of the OX40 agonist ivuxolimab. This clonotype was sampled from an adult with an advanced solid tumor such as melanoma, head and neck, liver or kidney cancer. The CDR3 DNA is TGTGCCAGCAGCCGGACAGGCAATGAGCAGTTCTTC. Its translation is CASSRTGNEQFF.